Listed below are T cell receptor beta chains from one sample, sequenced in a study of T cell repertoires in cytomegalovirus infection. One entry per CDR3 protein, called by TCRdb with MiXCR from the reads. The profile covers around 270,000 distinct CDR3 sequences, with 9.1% appearing a single time and less than 15% taken by the ten largest. The sample was PBMCs. The source of these receptors is a human donor in good health (CMV status not recorded). Some clones in this sample may be carry-over from other donors' samples. CDR3s include the opening cysteine and the closing phenylalanine or tryptophan. A D gene is named only where the DNA matches it firmly. Rows give clone size only sometimes, using once, few, many, or a class for an expanded clone.

v_gene	j_gene	abundance	d_gene	CDR3aa	CDR3nt
TRBV6-6	TRBJ2-7	many	NA	CASQKRAGYDEQYF	TGTGCCAGTCAAAAACGGGCAGGGTACGACGAGCAGTACTTC
TRBV29-1	TRBJ2-2	many	TRBD1	CSVAGTGGTGELFF	TGCAGCGTGGCCGGGACAGGGGGGACCGGGGAGCTGTTTTTT
TRBV4-2	TRBJ2-1	many	TRBD2	CASSQDGSGLASNEQFF	TGTGCCAGCAGCCAAGATGGTTCGGGACTAGCGTCGAATGAGCAGTTCTTC
TRBV19	TRBJ2-1	many	TRBD1	CASSIRAGGRNEQFF	TGTGCCAGTAGTATAAGGGCAGGGGGCCGGAATGAGCAGTTCTTC
TRBV28	TRBJ2-7	NA	NA	CASINGGRPYEQYF	TGTGCCAGCATCAACGGGGGGCGTCCCTACGAGCAGTACTTC
TRBV27	TRBJ2-5	NA	NA	CASSSRDTTRETQYF	TGTGCCAGCAGTTCTCGGGACACCACAAGGGAGACCCAGTACTTC
TRBV7-2	TRBJ2-5	many	TRBD1	CASSFTGGNLETQYF	TGTGCCAGCAGCTTTACAGGGGGTAATCTCGAGACCCAGTACTTC
TRBV7-2	TRBJ1-5	many	NA	CASSQPNQPQHF	TGTGCCAGCAGCCAGCCCAATCAGCCCCAGCATTTT
TRBV7-2	TRBJ2-7	many	TRBD1	CASTSWDRQYF	TGTGCCAGCACCTCTTGGGACAGACAGTACTTC
TRBV19	TRBJ2-3	NA	NA	CASRVYGPLGSTQYF	TGTGCCAGTAGGGTGTACGGGCCCCTTGGGAGTACGCAGTATTTT
TRBV20-1	TRBJ2-1	few	TRBD2	CSARDLAGGLYEQFF	TGCAGTGCTAGAGATCTAGCGGGAGGCCTATATGAGCAGTTCTTC
TRBV7-2	TRBJ2-2	many	TRBD1	CASSLKQGSGELFF	TGTGCCAGCAGCCTAAAACAGGGGTCAGGGGAGCTGTTTTTT
TRBV7-3	TRBJ1-4	NA	NA	CASSKGGEKLFF	TGTGCCAGCAGCAAGGGGGGGGAAAAACTGTTTTTT
TRBV20-1	TRBJ2-4	many	NA	CSGSEGGPSAKNIQYF	TGCAGTGGGTCAGAGGGGGGACCTAGTGCCAAAAACATTCAGTACTTC
TRBV12-3/TRBV12-4	TRBJ1-5	NA	TRBD1	CASSSGTGVGNQPQHF	TGTGCCAGCAGTTCCGGGACAGGGGTTGGCAATCAGCCCCAGCATTTT
TRBV7-9	TRBJ2-5	few	TRBD2	CASSSTSGGKETQYF	TGTGCCAGCAGCTCGACTAGCGGTGGAAAGGAGACCCAGTACTTC
TRBV7-2	TRBJ1-5	many	NA	CASSSQGMGNQPQHF	TGTGCCAGCAGCTCTCAGGGAATGGGCAATCAGCCCCAGCATTTT
TRBV5-1	TRBJ1-5	NA	NA	CASSLVPRGANQPQHF	TGCGCCAGCAGCTTGGTGCCCCGAGGGGCCAATCAGCCCCAGCATTTT
TRBV5-1	TRBJ1-5	many	NA	CASSLDLGGGQPQHF	TGCGCCAGCAGCTTGGACCTCGGGGGAGGCCAGCCCCAGCATTTT
TRBV11-3	TRBJ2-1	many	NA	CASSLGLTSYNEQFF	TGTGCCAGCAGCTTAGGACTGACTTCCTACAATGAGCAGTTCTTC
TRBV12-3/TRBV12-4	TRBJ2-1	many	NA	CASRFVTDSNSYNEQFF	TGTGCCAGCAGGTTTGTGACGGACAGCAACTCCTACAATGAGCAGTTCTTC
TRBV19	TRBJ1-4	few	TRBD1	CASSPGLRGREKLFF	TGTGCCAGTAGCCCCGGTCTCAGGGGGCGGGAAAAACTGTTTTTT
TRBV7-9	TRBJ2-5	few	NA	CASRRGLGETQYF	TGTGCCTCACGCCGGGGGCTGGGAGAGACCCAGTACTTC
TRBV30	TRBJ2-7	few	TRBD2	CAWVRGLAGGEQYF	TGTGCCTGGGTACGAGGACTAGCGGGAGGCGAGCAGTACTTC
TRBV19	TRBJ1-5	many	NA	CASSMGRSYSNQPQHF	TGTGCCAGTAGTATGGGTCGGAGTTATAGCAATCAGCCCCAGCATTTT
TRBV7-2	TRBJ1-3	many	NA	CASSLGGPGGAGNTIYF	TGTGCCAGCAGCTTAGGGGGGCCCGGCGGAGCTGGAAACACCATATATTTT
TRBV28	TRBJ1-3	NA	NA	CASSRDYSGNTIYF	TGTGCCAGCAGCCGGGATTACTCTGGAAACACCATATATTTT
TRBV6-6	TRBJ1-6	NA	NA	CASIKMGSYNSPLHF	TGTGCCAGCATCAAGATGGGGTCCTATAATTCACCCCTCCACTTT
TRBV7-2	TRBJ2-5	many	NA	CASSLASVQETQYF	TGTGCCAGCAGCTTAGCCAGTGTACAAGAGACCCAGTACTTC
TRBV5-6	TRBJ2-7	many	NA	CASSLGQYEQYF	TGTGCCAGCAGCTTAGGGCAATACGAGCAGTACTTC
TRBV6-8	TRBJ1-2	few	NA	CASSWAAEANYGYTF	TGTGCCAGCAGTTGGGCAGCAGAAGCTAACTATGGCTACACCTTC
TRBV14	TRBJ2-3	NA	TRBD1	CASSQDRGQGWREHLADTQYF	TGTGCCAGCAGCCAAGATCGGGGACAGGGTTGGCGGGAGCATCTAGCAGATACGCAGTATTTT
TRBV7-2	TRBJ1-5	many	NA	CASSIRAKDQPQHF	TGTGCCAGCAGCATCCGGGCCAAGGACCAGCCCCAGCATTTT
TRBV7-8	TRBJ1-6	many	TRBD1	CASSLGQGRVNSPLHF	TGTGCCAGCAGCTTAGGACAGGGGCGAGTTAATTCACCCCTCCACTTT
TRBV11-2	TRBJ2-7	many	TRBD1	CASSPSGTAVMEQYF	TGTGCCAGCAGCCCATCCGGGACAGCCGTGATGGAGCAGTACTTC
TRBV15	TRBJ2-7	few	NA	CATSRAGGYAYEQYF	TGTGCCACCAGCAGAGCGGGCGGGTACGCCTACGAGCAGTACTTC
TRBV28	TRBJ2-7	few	NA	CASSSGVGAWYF	TGTGCCAGCAGCTCAGGGGTAGGGGCATGGTACTTC
TRBV7-2	TRBJ1-3	many	NA	CASSLDRNQGNTIYF	TGTGCCAGCAGCTTAGACAGGAATCAGGGAAACACCATATATTTT
TRBV7-2	TRBJ1-6	NA	TRBD1	CASSPITGANSPLHF	TGTGCCAGCAGCCCTATAACAGGGGCGAATTCACCCCTCCACTTT
TRBV7-9	TRBJ2-7	many	NA	CASSLDGRGEQYF	TGTGCCAGCAGCTTAGACGGAAGGGGTGAGCAGTACTTC
TRBV19	TRBJ1-5	many	NA	CASSTQDRSNQPQHF	TGTGCCAGTAGCACACAAGACCGAAGCAATCAGCCCCAGCATTTT
TRBV7-2	TRBJ1-6	many	NA	CASSQRQGGSPLHF	TGTGCCAGCAGCCAACGGCAGGGTGGGTCACCCCTCCACTTT
TRBV6-2/TRBV6-3	TRBJ2-3	many	TRBD2	CASSIRTVGLAGVLAQYF	TGTGCCAGCAGCATCCGGACGGTGGGACTAGCGGGAGTATTGGCGCAGTATTTT
TRBV7-9	TRBJ2-5	many	NA	CASSFRGVVKETQYF	TGTGCCAGCAGCTTCCGGGGCGTGGTAAAAGAGACCCAGTACTTC
TRBV12-3/TRBV12-4	TRBJ2-3	many	NA	CASKKMHSPTNTQYF	TGTGCCAGCAAAAAGATGCATTCGCCAACAAATACGCAGTATTTT
TRBV7-3	TRBJ2-5	many	NA	CASSLGDKETQYF	TGTGCCAGCAGCTTAGGGGACAAAGAGACCCAGTACTTC
TRBV11-2	TRBJ2-5	few	NA	CASSFGTKETQYF	TGTGCCAGCAGCTTCGGGACAAAAGAGACCCAGTACTTC
TRBV7-2	TRBJ2-5	many	TRBD2	CATKPGGGQETQYF	TGTGCCACCAAACCTGGGGGGGGACAAGAGACCCAGTACTTC
TRBV15	TRBJ2-3	NA	TRBD2	CATSRESSGSPTDTQYF	TGTGCCACCAGCAGAGAGTCTAGCGGGAGTCCTACAGATACGCAGTATTTT
TRBV2	TRBJ1-5	few	TRBD1	CASSPWTQGNQPQHF	TGTGCCAGCAGTCCTTGGACACAGGGGAATCAGCCCCAGCATTTT
TRBV30	TRBJ2-1	NA	NA	CAWIQQLGQLEQFF	TGTGCCTGGATCCAACAGCTAGGGCAGCTTGAGCAGTTCTTC
TRBV19	TRBJ2-5	few	NA	CASSRPYTPRRGLAETQYF	TGTGCCAGTAGCAGACCCTACACTCCCAGGCGGGGGCTAGCCGAGACCCAGTACTTC
TRBV12-3/TRBV12-4	TRBJ2-1	few	TRBD2	CASTQRVSGGLHEQFF	TGTGCCAGCACCCAGAGGGTGAGCGGGGGTTTACATGAGCAGTTCTTC
TRBV29-1	TRBJ2-5	NA	TRBD1	CSVSGTGGETQYF	TGCAGCGTGTCCGGGACAGGAGGCGAGACCCAGTACTTC
TRBV7-2	TRBJ1-1	many	NA	CASSLSAYDGTEAFF	TGTGCCAGCAGCTTATCGGCGTATGATGGCACTGAAGCTTTCTTT
TRBV28	TRBJ2-5	many	NA	CASSLWSQKETQYF	TGTGCCAGCAGTTTATGGTCGCAGAAAGAGACCCAGTACTTC
TRBV7-6	TRBJ2-2	many	TRBD2	CASNRGGTGELFF	TGTGCCAGCAACCGGGGGGGCACCGGGGAGCTGTTTTTT
TRBV3-1	TRBJ2-7	NA	TRBD2	CASSQTSASYEQYF	TGTGCCAGCAGCCAGACTAGCGCCTCCTACGAGCAGTACTTC
TRBV28	TRBJ2-1	many	NA	CASSFTGRSFSYNEQFF	TGTGCCAGCAGTTTTACAGGGAGATCGTTCTCCTACAATGAGCAGTTCTTC